The 2 T cell receptor beta chains in this list originate from one sample, sequenced in a study of T-cell reconstitution after alpha-beta-depleted transplantation in children listed by TCRdb under 2016. The meaning of the sample's treatment or condition label: allogeneic hematopoietic cell transplantation with graft depleted of TCRalphabeta T cells and CD19 B cells. Library method: PCR. The sequencer was an Illumina HiSeq 2500. Molecular barcoding was employed in the preparation of TCR libraries, with unique molecular identifiers being used to normalize TCRbeta repertoire quantification. TCRdb reworked the public reads: Q25 trimming with fastp, MiXCR clone assembly, productive beta chains retained. CDR3 protein sequences are deduplicated, and each keeps its most common genes and DNA. The sample table contains 600,000 to 800,000 distinct CDR3 sequences; only one count was recorded for approximately 14% of them. The ten largest clones represent 0.79% of the sample.

The sample here was PBMCs, taken before TCRalphabeta/CD19-depleted stem cell transplant. These receptors all come from a girl aged 2-10 years with congenital amegakaryocytic thrombocytopenia, due to receive a stem cell transplant.

This clonotype was counted a few times. The J gene is TRBJ2-7, the V gene TRBV5-1; 7 bases match TRBD2. V shed 0 bases, J shed 5 bases, and the junction held 5 bases outside the gene matches. Germline V gene data show CDR1 as SGHRS and CDR2 as YFSETQ. The CDR3 loop spans 14 amino acids. Written as DNA, the CDR3 is TGCGCCAGCAGCTTGGTTGCGGGAGCGGACGAGCAGTACTTC. Translation gives CASSLVAGADEQYF.

The chain has TRBV5-1 and TRBJ2-1; D remains ambiguous. V lost 0 bases, J lost 10 bases, and 20 bases lay in between. This CDR3 has 16 residues. In germline, CDR1 is SGHRS, CDR2 YFSETQ. This chain's CDR3 is CASSLAIGPVDGEQFF. Written as DNA, the CDR3 is TGCGCCAGCAGCTTGGCTATTGGACCAGTGGACGGGGAGCAGTTCTTC.